A single sample gave rise to the 28 T cell receptor beta chains below, sequenced in a study of OX40 agonist ivuxolimab in advanced cancers. Method: immunoSEQ multiplex PCR; TCRdb's copy keeps in-frame clones and lacks some. Of tens of thousands of clones listed, roughly 80% were seen once; the top ten hold about 20%. The sequencing here drew on CD4+ or CD8+ T cells sorted from blood, taken in a trial of the OX40 agonist ivuxolimab. The receptor set was obtained from an adult with an advanced solid tumor such as melanoma, head and neck, liver or kidney cancer.

This clone has a handful of counts. Other nucleotide sequences from this sample produce the same CDR3. The chain recombines TRBV10-2 with TRBJ1-5; D call uncertain. V was clipped by 4 bases and J by 4 bases, with 8 bases between them. The CDR3 has 13 residues. Germline V gives CDR1 WSHSY, CDR2 SAAADI. The DNA of the CDR3 is TGCGCCAGCAGTGGGGGTTCGAATCAGCCCCAGCATTTT. Its protein is CASSGGSNQPQHF.

V usage is TRBV7-3 and J usage is TRBJ2-5; tentative D call: TRBD2 (6 bases). Trimming cost V 5 bases and J 5 bases, with 12 bases left between them. The germline CDR1 and CDR2 sequences are SGHTA and FQGTGA. The CDR3 runs to 13 residues. CDR3: CASSLQAGETQYF. CDR3 sequence (DNA): TGTGCCAGCAGCCTCCAGGCGGGGGAGACCCAGTACTTC.

This sequence joins TRBV7-2 and TRBJ2-7; 7 bases agree with TRBD1. Germline V CDR1 and CDR2: SGHTA, FQGNSA. CDR3 length: 15 residues. The J segment lost 0 bases and the V segment lost 5 bases, leaving 7 bases of the junction unmatched. The CDR3 loop reads CASSPGTADSYEQYF. The DNA of the CDR3 is TGTGCCAGCAGCCCAGGGACAGCCGACTCCTACGAGCAGTACTTC.

The chain joins TRBV5-4 to TRBJ2-5; D is ambiguous. Germline-derived CDR1 and CDR2 are SGHNT and YYREEE (reference sequence). This CDR3 region has 11 residues. The V end lost 4 bases, the J end lost 3 bases, and 4 bases lay between the germline ends. CDR3 nucleotide sequence: TGTGCCAGCAGCGTCAAAGAGACCCAGTACTTC. This encodes CASSVKETQYF.

This CDR3 is CASSFRDTSSEAFF. In DNA, the CDR3 is TGTGCCAGCAGTTTCCGGGACACGTCGTCTGAAGCTTTCTTT. The V call is TRBV27, the J call TRBJ1-1; the D gene is possibly TRBD1 (6 bases). CDR3 length equals 14 residues. From germline, CDR1 is MNHEY and CDR2 SMNVEV (reference sequence). Deletions cut 3 bases from V and 6 bases from J, with 14 bases between.

The V and J genes are TRBV18 and TRBJ2-1; TRBD1 agrees at 8 bases. V trimming: 3 bases; J trimming: 13 bases; junction bases outside the gene matches: 8. This CDR3 is built from 13 residues. CDR1 is KGHSH, CDR2 LQKENI, per germline. CDR3 coding DNA: TGTGCCAGCTCACCGGAGGACAGGGCCGGTCAGTTCTTC. Encoded protein: CASSPEDRAGQFF.

The chain has TRBV5-6 and TRBJ2-7; no reliable D call. V was cut by 1 base and J by 4 bases, with 12 bases left in between. CDR1 is SGHDT and CDR2 is YYEEEE in the germline V gene. The CDR3 loop spans 14 amino acids. The CDR3 DNA sequence: TGTGCCAGCAGCTTGATCAACAGAGATTACGAGCAGTACTTC. Translation gives CASSLINRDYEQYF.

The chain carries TRBV19 and TRBJ1-1; TRBD1 aligns across 9 bases. The germline V gene encodes CDR1 LNHDA and CDR2 SQIVND (reference sequence). The CDR3 runs to 13 residues. V dropped 2 bases and J dropped 6; count of bases not matched to a gene: 1. The CDR3 spells CASSITGGSEAFF. The CDR3 region has the DNA TGTGCCAGTAGTATAACAGGGGGCTCTGAAGCTTTCTTT.

This clone occurred a few times. This chain joins TRBV28 and TRBJ2-2, with 8 bases aligning to TRBD1. Germline V gene sequence: CDR1 MDHEN, CDR2 SYDVKM. CDR3 length equals 15 residues. The V segment lost 6 bases and the J segment 3 bases; nucleotides outside the gene matches: 6. For the CDR3, the DNA is TGTGCCAGCAGAGCAGGGGGCGATCACACCGGGGAGCTGTTTTTT. Amino acids: CASRAGGDHTGELFF.

This clone was recorded once. This chain connects TRBV7-6 to TRBJ2-5; a possible D gene is TRBD1 (5 bases). The CDR3 totals 15 residues. Trimming removed 5 bases at V and 7 bases at J, with 20 bases between. Looked up from germline, CDR1 is SGHVS and CDR2 is FNYEAQ. In DNA, the CDR3 is TGTGCCAGCAGCCCACCCTGGACATACACGGCGACCCAGTACTTC. It codes for CASSPPWTYTATQYF. Using reference TRBV7-6 and TRBJ2-5 for the parts outside the CDR3, the full variable domain is GAGVSQSPRYKVTKRGQDVALRCDPISGHVSLYWYRQALGQGPEFLTYFNYEAQQDKSGLPNDRFSAERPEGSISTLTIQRTEQRDSAMYRCASSPPWTYTATQYFGPGTRLLVL.

In its sample, this clone was seen a few times. The chain links TRBV7-9 to TRBJ1-1; D might be TRBD1 (5 bases). Germline loops: CDR1 SEHNR, CDR2 FQNEAQ (reference sequence). The CDR3 sequence is 17 residues long. V gave up 5 bases and J gave up 3 bases, with 22 bases separating them. Here the CDR3 reads CASSRGLRDSIYTEAFF. The CDR3 region has the DNA TGTGCCAGCAGCCGAGGCCTCCGGGACTCTATTTACACTGAAGCTTTCTTT.

The chain recombines TRBV7-9 with TRBJ1-6; D perhaps matches TRBD1 (5 bases). V was clipped by 0 bases and J by 6 bases, with 12 bases between them. Germline values: CDR1 SEHNR, CDR2 FQNEAQ (reference sequence). The CDR3 has 16 residues. The CDR3 loop is CASSLATSGPNSPLHF. The CDR3 nucleotides are TGTGCCAGCAGCTTAGCGACCTCGGGGCCTAATTCACCCCTCCACTTT.

The genes are TRBV6-1 and TRBJ1-1; no firm D call. With 6 bases removed from V and 4 bases from J, the gap between germline ends came to 12 bases. This CDR3 comprises 13 residues. Per germline, CDR1 MNHNS and CDR2 SASEGT. Here the CDR3 DNA reads TGTGCCAGCAGGGCCCTCGGAAGCACTGAAGCTTTCTTT. It specifies CASRALGSTEAFF.

The rearrangement uses TRBV19 and TRBJ1-1; D is perhaps TRBD1 (6 bases). The CDR3 extends over 17 amino acids. V lost 2 bases, J lost 3 bases, and 19 bases lay in between. The V gene's germline CDR1 is LNHDA and CDR2 SQIVND (reference sequence). The CDR3 sequence is CASSILAGYRVDTEAFF. CDR3 sequence (DNA): TGTGCCAGTAGTATATTGGCCGGCTACAGGGTAGACACTGAAGCTTTCTTT.

A single count supports this clone. CDR3 protein: CASSLIAGEYNEQFF. The DNA for the CDR3 is TGTGCCAGCAGCTTAATAGCGGGAGAGTACAATGAGCAGTTCTTC. The rearrangement uses TRBV7-3 and TRBJ2-1; TRBD2 matches at 9 bases. V was pared by 1 base and J by 4 bases, with 2 bases of the junction left unmatched. Germline-derived CDR1 and CDR2 are SGHTA and FQGTGA. CDR3 length: 15 residues. The full variable domain, rest sourced from reference TRBV7-3 and TRBJ2-1, is GAGVSQTPSNKVTEKGKYVELRCDPISGHTALYWYRQSLGQGPEFLIYFQGTGAADDSGLPNDRFFAVRPEGSVSTLKIQRTERGDSAVYLCASSLIAGEYNEQFFGPGTRLTVL.

J is TRBJ1-5 and V is TRBV30; tentative D call: TRBD1 (5 bases). The CDR3 is made up of 15 amino acids. CDR1 and CDR2 (germline): GTSNPN, SVGIG (reference sequence). V dropped 0 bases and J dropped 2 bases, with 11 bases sitting between them. CDR3 nucleotides: TGTGCCTGGAGTGTACTGTCGGGGGGCAATCAGCCCCAGCATTTT. It codes for CAWSVLSGGNQPQHF.

The V gene is TRBV12-5, the J gene TRBJ2-1, with 11 bases matching TRBD2. The CDR3 totals 16 residues. The trim removed 5 bases at V and 2 bases at J, leaving 5 bases unmatched. The V gene's germline CDR1 is LGHNT and CDR2 FRNRAP. In nucleotides, the CDR3 is TGTGCTAGTGGTCAGGGGACTAGCGGAACCTACAATGAGCAGTTCTTC. Protein product: CASGQGTSGTYNEQFF.

The genes are TRBV2 and TRBJ2-3, with D unclear. The V end was cut by 7 bases, the J end by 5 bases, with 16 bases between. Per the germline V gene, CDR1 is SNHLY and CDR2 is FYNNEI. The CDR3 has 14 amino acids. The CDR3 reads CASNQLRPQDTQYF. The DNA for the CDR3 is TGTGCCAGCAACCAACTCCGACCTCAAGATACGCAGTATTTT.

V gene TRBV5-4 combines with J gene TRBJ2-7; 9 bases align to TRBD1. CDR3 length: 15 amino acids. The J segment lost 4 bases and the V segment lost 4 bases, leaving 9 bases of the junction unmatched. Germline CDR1 and CDR2: SGHNT and YYREEE (reference sequence). The DNA of the CDR3 is TGTGCCAGCAGCCATCCCGGGACAGGGAGTTACGAGCAGTACTTC. This sequence encodes CASSHPGTGSYEQYF. The variable domain in full, completed from reference TRBV5-4 and TRBJ2-7, reads ETGVTQSPTHLIKTRGQQVTLRCSSQSGHNTVSWYQQALGQGPQFIFQYYREEENGRGNFPPRFSGLQFPNYSSELNVNALELDDSALYLCASSHPGTGSYEQYFGPGTRLTVT.

This clone was recorded once. This rearrangement joins TRBV27 to TRBJ2-3; tentatively, D is TRBD2 (5 bases). The CDR3 is 16 amino acids. From germline, CDR1 is MNHEY and CDR2 SMNVEV (reference sequence). The germline V and J ends were trimmed by 2 bases and 5 bases, with 17 bases remaining between them. The CDR3 DNA reads TGTGCCAGCAGTTTAGGCACGGGCCGGGGTCAAGATACGCAGTATTTT. Residues: CASSLGTGRGQDTQYF.

V usage is TRBV6-5 and J usage is TRBJ2-7, with D hard to call. Trimming removed 2 bases at V and 2 bases at J, with 10 bases between. The CDR3 loop spans 14 amino acids. Per germline, CDR1 MNHEY and CDR2 SVGAGI. The DNA for the CDR3 is TGTGCCAGCAGTTACGGGCAGCTTACCTACGAGCAGTACTTC. It codes for CASSYGQLTYEQYF.

The rearrangement joins TRBV28 to TRBJ2-7; D possibly corresponds to TRBD2 (7 bases). CDR1 and CDR2 from the germline V gene are MDHEN and SYDVKM. This CDR3 has 13 amino acids. V was clipped by 11 bases and J by 3 bases, with 17 bases between them. The CDR3 nucleotides read TGTGCCTCGAGGGGGGGCGCAAACTACGAGCAGTACTTC. This translates into CASRGGANYEQYF. The full variable domain, in which reference TRBV28 and TRBJ2-7 provide the parts outside the CDR3, is DVKVTQSSRYLVKRTGEKVFLECVQDMDHENMFWYRQDPGLGLRLIYFSYDVKMKEKGDIPEGYSVSREKKERFSLILESASTNQTSMYLCASRGGANYEQYFGPGTRLTVT.

The chain has TRBV19 and TRBJ2-3; TRBD1 aligns across 9 bases. V gave up 1 base and J gave up 4 bases; unmatched junction bases: 0. The CDR3 contains 14 residues. Germline V gene sequence: CDR1 LNHDA, CDR2 SQIVND (reference sequence). The DNA for the CDR3 is TGTGCCAGTAGTATAGGACAGGGGGCAGATACGCAGTATTTT. This encodes CASSIGQGADTQYF.

The CDR3 region has the DNA TGTGCCAGCAGTCGCAGGGGTCATTACACAGATACGCAGTATTTT. Amino acids: CASSRRGHYTDTQYF. This chain links TRBV27 with TRBJ2-3, with a weak D call TRBD1 (6 bases). Per the germline V gene, CDR1 is MNHEY and CDR2 is SMNVEV (reference sequence). CDR3 size: 15 residues. V shed 5 bases and J shed 2 bases, with 14 bases lying between them.

The chain uses TRBV5-4 and TRBJ1-2; 8 bases map to TRBD1. CDR1 and CDR2 from the germline V gene are SGHNT and YYREEE (reference sequence). This CDR3 contains 13 residues. The V and J ends lost 3 bases and 8 bases, in that order; junction bases with no gene match: 6. In DNA form, the CDR3 reads TGTGCCAGCAGCTATGGACAGGGACGAGGCTACACCTTC. Translation gives CASSYGQGRGYTF.

This chain connects TRBV11-3 to TRBJ2-7; D might be TRBD1 (6 bases). V lost 6 bases to trimming and J lost 3 bases, with 12 bases between them. This CDR3 has 13 residues. Germline lookup yields CDR1 SGHNT and CDR2 YENEEA. This chain's CDR3 is CASSPRGNYEQYF. The CDR3 DNA is TGTGCCAGCAGTCCAAGGGGGAACTACGAGCAGTACTTC.

The count of this clone is one. CDR3 bases: TGTGCCAGCAGCTATACAGGGGGGAACAATGAGCAGTTCTTC. It is translated as CASSYTGGNNEQFF. V gene TRBV7-3 combines with J gene TRBJ2-1; the match to TRBD1 covers 8 bases. The germline gives CDR1 SGHTA, CDR2 FQGTGA. With V trimmed by 4 bases and J by 5 bases, 4 bases remained unmatched. This CDR3 comprises 14 residues.

The J gene is TRBJ2-1, the V gene TRBV7-8; 8 bases agree with TRBD1. CDR1 is SGHVS and CDR2 is FQNEAQ in the germline V gene. Trimming removed 4 bases from V and 6 bases from J; junction bases left unmatched: 2. This CDR3 has 13 amino acids. CDR3 amino acids: CASSSGQGNEQFF. In DNA, the CDR3 is TGTGCCAGCAGCTCCGGACAGGGCAATGAGCAGTTCTTC.